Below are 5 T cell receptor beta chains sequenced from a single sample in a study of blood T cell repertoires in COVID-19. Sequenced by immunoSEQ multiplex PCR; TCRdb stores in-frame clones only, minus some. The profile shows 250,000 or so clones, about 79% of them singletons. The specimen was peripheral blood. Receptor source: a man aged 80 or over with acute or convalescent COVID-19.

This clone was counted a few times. CDR3 amino acids: CASSLAGGYTDTQYF. The CDR3 nucleotides are TGCGCCAGCAGCTTGGCCGGGGGGTACACAGATACGCAGTATTTT. The gene calls are TRBV5-1 and TRBJ2-3; 7 bases match TRBD2. Losses at the gene ends were 0 bases for V and 2 bases for J; bases not matched to a gene: 3. CDR1 SGHRS and CDR2 YFSETQ come from the germline V gene. The CDR3 sequence is 15 residues long.

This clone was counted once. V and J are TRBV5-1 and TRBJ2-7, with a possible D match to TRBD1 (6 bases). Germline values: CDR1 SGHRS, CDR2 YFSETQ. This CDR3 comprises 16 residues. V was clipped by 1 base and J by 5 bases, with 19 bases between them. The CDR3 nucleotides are TGCGCCAGCAGCTTGCTGGGTTACAGGGTAAGGGACGAGCAGTACTTC. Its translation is CASSLLGYRVRDEQYF.

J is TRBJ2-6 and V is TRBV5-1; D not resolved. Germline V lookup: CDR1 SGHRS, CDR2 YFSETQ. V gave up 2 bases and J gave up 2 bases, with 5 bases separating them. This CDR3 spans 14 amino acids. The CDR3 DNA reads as TGCGCCAGCAGCTTCCCGGCTGGGGCCAACGTCCTGACTTTC. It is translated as CASSFPAGANVLTF.

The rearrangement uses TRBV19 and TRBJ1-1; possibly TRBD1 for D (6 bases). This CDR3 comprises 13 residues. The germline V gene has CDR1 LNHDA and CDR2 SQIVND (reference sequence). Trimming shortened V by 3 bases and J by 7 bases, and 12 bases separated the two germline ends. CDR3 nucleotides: TGTGCCAGTAGTATCGTGGGGGCAGGTGAAGCTTTCTTT. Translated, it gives CASSIVGAGEAFF.

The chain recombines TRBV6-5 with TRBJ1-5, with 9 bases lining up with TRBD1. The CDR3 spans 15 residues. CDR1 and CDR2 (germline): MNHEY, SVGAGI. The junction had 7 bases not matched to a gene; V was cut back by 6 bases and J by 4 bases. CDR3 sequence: CASSEGDRVNQPQHF. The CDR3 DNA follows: TGTGCCAGCAGCGAGGGGGACAGGGTGAATCAGCCCCAGCATTTT.